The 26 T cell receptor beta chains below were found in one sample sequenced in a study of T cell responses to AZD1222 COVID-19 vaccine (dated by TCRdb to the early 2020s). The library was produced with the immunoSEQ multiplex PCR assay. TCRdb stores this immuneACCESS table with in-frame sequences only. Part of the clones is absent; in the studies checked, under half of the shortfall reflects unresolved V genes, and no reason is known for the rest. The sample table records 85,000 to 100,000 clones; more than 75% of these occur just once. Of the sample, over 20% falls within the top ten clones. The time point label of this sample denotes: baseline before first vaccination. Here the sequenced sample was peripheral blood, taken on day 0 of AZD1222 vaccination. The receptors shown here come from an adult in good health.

CDR3 sequence (DNA): TGTGCCAGCTCACCAGGGACATTCAACACTGAAGCTTTCTTT. This gives the protein CASSPGTFNTEAFF. The chain employs TRBV18 and TRBJ1-1; D might be TRBD1 (6 bases). The CDR3 spans 14 residues. Germline-derived CDR1 and CDR2 are KGHSH and LQKENI. Trimming took 2 bases from V and 2 from J, leaving 9 bases between them.

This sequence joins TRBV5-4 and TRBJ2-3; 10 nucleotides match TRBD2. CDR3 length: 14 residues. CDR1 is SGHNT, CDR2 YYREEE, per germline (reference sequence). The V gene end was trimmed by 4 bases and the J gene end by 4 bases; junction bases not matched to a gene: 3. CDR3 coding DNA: TGTGCCAGCAGCATCGGACTAGCGGCAGATACGCAGTATTTT. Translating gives CASSIGLAADTQYF.

CDR3 coding DNA: TGTGCCAGCAGCCAAGTGCCGGGAGAATTGGCAGATACGCAGTATTTT. Translating gives CASSQVPGELADTQYF. The chain combines TRBV4-2 with TRBJ2-3, with a tentative D call TRBD2 (6 bases). The CDR3 contains 16 residues. Germline-derived CDR1 and CDR2 are LGHNA and YNFKEQ. V lost 1 base, J lost 4 bases, and 15 bases lay in between.

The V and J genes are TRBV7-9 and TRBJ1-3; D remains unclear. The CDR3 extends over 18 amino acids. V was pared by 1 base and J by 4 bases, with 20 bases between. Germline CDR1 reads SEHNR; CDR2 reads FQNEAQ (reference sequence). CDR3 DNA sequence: TGTGCCAGCAGCTTAGATGGAGGGCAGCCACACTCAGGAAACACCATATATTTT. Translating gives CASSLDGGQPHSGNTIYF.

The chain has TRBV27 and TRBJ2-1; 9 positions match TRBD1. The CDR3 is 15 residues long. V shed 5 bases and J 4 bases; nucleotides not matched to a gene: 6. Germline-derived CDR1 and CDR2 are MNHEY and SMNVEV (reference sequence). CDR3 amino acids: CASSMDRGGYNEQFF. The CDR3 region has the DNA TGTGCCAGCAGTATGGACAGGGGCGGATACAATGAGCAGTTCTTC.

CDR3 bases: TGTGCCAGCAGTTTAAGGGGCCGGGACAGCTGTAATAATAAGGTAATAATTGTTTCACCCCTCCACTTT. As protein: CASSLRGRDSCNNKVIIVSPLHF. The V gene is TRBV11-2, the J gene TRBJ1-6; 7 positions agree with TRBD1. Germline CDR1 SGHAT, CDR2 FQNNGV. V shed 6 bases, J shed 9 bases, and the junction held 35 bases outside the gene matches. The CDR3 sequence is 23 residues long.

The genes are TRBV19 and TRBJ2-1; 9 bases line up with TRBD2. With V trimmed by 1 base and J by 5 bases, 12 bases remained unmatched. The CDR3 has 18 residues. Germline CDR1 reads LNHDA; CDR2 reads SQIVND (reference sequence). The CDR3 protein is CASSIVRVASGKHNEQFF. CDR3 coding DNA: TGTGCCAGTAGTATAGTGAGGGTGGCTAGCGGGAAGCACAATGAGCAGTTCTTC.

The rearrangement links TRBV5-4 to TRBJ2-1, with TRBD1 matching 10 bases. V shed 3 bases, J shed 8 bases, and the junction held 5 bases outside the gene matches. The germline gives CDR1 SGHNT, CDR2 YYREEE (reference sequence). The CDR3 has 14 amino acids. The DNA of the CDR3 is TGTGCCAGCAGCTGGGACAGGGGTTTCGATGAGCAGTTCTTC. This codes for CASSWDRGFDEQFF.

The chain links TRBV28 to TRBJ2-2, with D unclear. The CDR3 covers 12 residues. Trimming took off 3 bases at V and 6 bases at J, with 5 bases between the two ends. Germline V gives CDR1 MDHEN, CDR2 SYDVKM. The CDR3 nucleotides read TGTGCCAGCAGTTTTGGGTCCGGGGAGCTGTTTTTT. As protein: CASSFGSGELFF.

The CDR3 coding sequence is TGTGCCAGCAGTGCCCAGGGCGGTAGGAGTTCTGGTCAGCCCCAGCATTTT. Its translation is CASSAQGGRSSGQPQHF. The V and J genes are TRBV27 and TRBJ1-5; D perhaps matches TRBD1 (5 bases). V dropped 5 bases and J dropped 6 bases, with 23 bases sitting between them. Germline-derived CDR1 and CDR2 are MNHEY and SMNVEV (reference sequence). This CDR3 is 17 amino acids long.

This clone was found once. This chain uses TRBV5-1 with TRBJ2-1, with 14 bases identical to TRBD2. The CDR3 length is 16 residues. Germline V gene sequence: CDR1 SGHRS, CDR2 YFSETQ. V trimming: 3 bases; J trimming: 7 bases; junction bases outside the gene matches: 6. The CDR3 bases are TGCGCCAGCAGCTACCCGGGACTAGCGGGAGCGAATGAGCAGTTCTTC. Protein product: CASSYPGLAGANEQFF. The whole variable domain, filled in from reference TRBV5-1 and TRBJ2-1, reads KAGVTQTPRYLIKTRGQQVTLSCSPISGHRSVSWYQQTPGQGLQFLFEYFSETQRNKGNFPGRFSGRQFSNSRSEMNVSTLELGDSALYLCASSYPGLAGANEQFFGPGTRLTVL.

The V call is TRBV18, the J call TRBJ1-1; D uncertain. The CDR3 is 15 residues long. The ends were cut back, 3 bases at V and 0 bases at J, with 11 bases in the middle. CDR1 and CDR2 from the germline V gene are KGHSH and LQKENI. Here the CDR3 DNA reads TGTGCCAGCTCACCGGAGAGTCGTCTGAACACTGAAGCTTTCTTT. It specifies CASSPESRLNTEAFF.

The CDR3 loop reads CASSQTDRVLKTQYF. Written as DNA, the CDR3 is TGTGCCAGCAGCCAAACAGACAGGGTGTTAAAGACCCAGTACTTC. The chain joins TRBV3-1 (or the pseudogene TRBV3-2) to TRBJ2-5, with 7 bases aligning to TRBD1. The CDR3 has 15 residues. The germline CDR1 and CDR2 sequences are LGHDT and YNNKEL (reference sequence). Trimming removed 2 bases from V and 6 bases from J; junction bases left unmatched: 9.

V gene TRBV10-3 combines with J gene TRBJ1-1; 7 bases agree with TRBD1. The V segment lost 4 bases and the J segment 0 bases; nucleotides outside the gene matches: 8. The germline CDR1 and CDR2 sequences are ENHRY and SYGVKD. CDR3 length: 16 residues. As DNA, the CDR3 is TGTGCCATCAGTGGGGAGGGGGCAAGAATGAACACTGAAGCTTTCTTT. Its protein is CAISGEGARMNTEAFF.

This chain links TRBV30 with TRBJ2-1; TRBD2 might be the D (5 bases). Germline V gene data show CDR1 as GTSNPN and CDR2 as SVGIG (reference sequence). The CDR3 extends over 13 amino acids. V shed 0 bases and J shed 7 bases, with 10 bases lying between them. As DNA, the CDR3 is TGTGCCTGGAGTGTTGGACTCGCAAATGAGCAGTTCTTC. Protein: CAWSVGLANEQFF.

The CDR3 DNA reads as TGTGCCAGCAGCTCACGAGCGGGAGAGGCAGATACGCAGTATTTT. Encoded protein: CASSSRAGEADTQYF. The J gene is TRBJ2-3, the V gene TRBV5-4; TRBD2 matches 8 bases. The CDR3 extends over 15 amino acids. Per the germline V gene, CDR1 is SGHNT and CDR2 is YYREEE (reference sequence). Losses at the gene ends were 3 bases for V and 4 bases for J; bases not matched to a gene: 7. Full variable domain (rest looked up from reference TRBV5-4 and TRBJ2-3): ETGVTQSPTHLIKTRGQQVTLRCSSQSGHNTVSWYQQALGQGPQFIFQYYREEENGRGNFPPRFSGLQFPNYSSELNVNALELDDSALYLCASSSRAGEADTQYFGPGTRLTVL.

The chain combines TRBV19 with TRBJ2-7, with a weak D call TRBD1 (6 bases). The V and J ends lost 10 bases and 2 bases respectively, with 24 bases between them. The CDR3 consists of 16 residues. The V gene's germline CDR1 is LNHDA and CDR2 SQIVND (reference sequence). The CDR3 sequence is CATTPHNRVSPYEQYF. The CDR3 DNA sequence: TGTGCCACCACCCCCCACAACAGGGTTTCCCCCTACGAGCAGTACTTC.

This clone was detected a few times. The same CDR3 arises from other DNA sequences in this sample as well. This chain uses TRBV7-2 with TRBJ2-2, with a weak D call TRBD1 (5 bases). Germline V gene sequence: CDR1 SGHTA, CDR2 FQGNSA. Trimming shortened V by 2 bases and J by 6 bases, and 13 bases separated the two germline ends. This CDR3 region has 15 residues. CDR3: CASSLMGQGSGELFF. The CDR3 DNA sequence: TGTGCCAGCAGCTTAATGGGTCAGGGTTCCGGGGAGCTGTTTTTT.

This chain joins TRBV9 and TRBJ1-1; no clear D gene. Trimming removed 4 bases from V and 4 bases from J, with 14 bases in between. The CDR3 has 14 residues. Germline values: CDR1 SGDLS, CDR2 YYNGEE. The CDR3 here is CASSFRAQSTEAFF. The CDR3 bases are TGTGCCAGCAGCTTCCGGGCCCAGAGCACTGAAGCTTTCTTT.

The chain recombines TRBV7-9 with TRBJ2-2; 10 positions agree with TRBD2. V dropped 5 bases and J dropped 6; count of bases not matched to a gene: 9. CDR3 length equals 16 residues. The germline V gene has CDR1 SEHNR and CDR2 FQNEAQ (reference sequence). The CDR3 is CASSRLAGEEAGELFF. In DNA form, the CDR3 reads TGTGCCAGCAGCCGTCTAGCGGGAGAGGAGGCCGGGGAGCTGTTTTTT.

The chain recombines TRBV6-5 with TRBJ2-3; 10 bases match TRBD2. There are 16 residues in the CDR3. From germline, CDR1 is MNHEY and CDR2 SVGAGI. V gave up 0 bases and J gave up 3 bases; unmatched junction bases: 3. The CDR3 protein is CASSYSGTSVTDTQYF. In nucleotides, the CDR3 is TGTGCCAGCAGTTACTCCGGGACTAGCGTTACAGATACGCAGTATTTT.

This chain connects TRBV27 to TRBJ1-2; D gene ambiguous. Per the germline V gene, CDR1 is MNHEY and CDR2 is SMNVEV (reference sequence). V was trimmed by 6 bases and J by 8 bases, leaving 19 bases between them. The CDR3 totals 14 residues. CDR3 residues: CASRPAWGRTGYTF. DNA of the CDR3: TGTGCCAGCAGACCGGCGTGGGGAAGGACCGGCTACACCTTC.

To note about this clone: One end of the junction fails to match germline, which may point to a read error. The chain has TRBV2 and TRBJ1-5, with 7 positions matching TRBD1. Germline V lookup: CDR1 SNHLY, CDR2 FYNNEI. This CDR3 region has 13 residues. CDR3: CASMRGGKQPQHF. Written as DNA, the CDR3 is TGTGCCAGCATGCGAGGGGGCAAACAGCCCCAGCATTTT. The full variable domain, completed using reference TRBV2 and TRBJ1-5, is EPEVTQTPSHQVTQMGQEVILRCVPISNHLYFYWYRQILGQKVEFLVSFYNNEISEKSEIFDDQFSVERPDGSNFTLKIRSTKLEDSAMYFCASMRGGKQPQHFGDGTRLSIL.

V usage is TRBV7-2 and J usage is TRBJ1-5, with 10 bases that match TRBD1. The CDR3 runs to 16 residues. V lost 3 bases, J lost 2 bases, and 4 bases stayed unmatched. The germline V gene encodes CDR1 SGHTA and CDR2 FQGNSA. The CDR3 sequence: CASSLGQGFGNQPQHF. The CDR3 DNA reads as TGTGCCAGCAGCTTGGGACAGGGGTTTGGCAATCAGCCCCAGCATTTT.

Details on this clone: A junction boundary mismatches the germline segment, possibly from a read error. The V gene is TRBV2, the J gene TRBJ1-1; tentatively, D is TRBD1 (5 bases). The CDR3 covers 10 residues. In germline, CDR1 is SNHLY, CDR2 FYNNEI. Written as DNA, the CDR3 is TGTGCCAGCAGCACATTCCCAGGGACTTTT. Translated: CASSTFPGTF.

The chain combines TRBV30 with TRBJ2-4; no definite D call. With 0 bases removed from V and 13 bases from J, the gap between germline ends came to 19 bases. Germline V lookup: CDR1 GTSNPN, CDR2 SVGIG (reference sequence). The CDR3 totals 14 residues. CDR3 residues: CAWSVRGSLRRQYF. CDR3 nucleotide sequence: TGTGCCTGGAGTGTACGAGGTAGCCTGAGACGCCAGTACTTC.